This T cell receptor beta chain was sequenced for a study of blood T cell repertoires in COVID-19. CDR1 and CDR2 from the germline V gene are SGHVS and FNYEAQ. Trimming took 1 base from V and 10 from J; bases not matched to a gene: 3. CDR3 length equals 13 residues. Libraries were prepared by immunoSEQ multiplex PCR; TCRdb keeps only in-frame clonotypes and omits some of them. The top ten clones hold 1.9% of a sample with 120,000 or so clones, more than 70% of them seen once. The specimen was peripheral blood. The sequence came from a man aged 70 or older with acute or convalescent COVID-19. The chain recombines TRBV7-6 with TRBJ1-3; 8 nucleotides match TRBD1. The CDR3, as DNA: TGTGCCAGCAGCTTAGGGACAGGGAATACCATATATTTT. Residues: CASSLGTGNTIYF.